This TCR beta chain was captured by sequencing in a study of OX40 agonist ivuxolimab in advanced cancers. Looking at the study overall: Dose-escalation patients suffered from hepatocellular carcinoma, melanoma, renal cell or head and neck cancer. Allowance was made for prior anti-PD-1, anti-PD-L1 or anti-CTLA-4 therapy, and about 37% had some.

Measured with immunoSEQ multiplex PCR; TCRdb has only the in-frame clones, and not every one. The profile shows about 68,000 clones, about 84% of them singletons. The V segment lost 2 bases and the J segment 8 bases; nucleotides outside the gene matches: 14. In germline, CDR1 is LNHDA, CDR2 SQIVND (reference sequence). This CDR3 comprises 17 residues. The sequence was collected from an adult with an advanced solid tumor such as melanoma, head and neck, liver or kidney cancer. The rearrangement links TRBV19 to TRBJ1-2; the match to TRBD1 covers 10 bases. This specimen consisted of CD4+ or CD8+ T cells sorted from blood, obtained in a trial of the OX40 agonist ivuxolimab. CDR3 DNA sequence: TGTGCCAGTAGTATACCGGGACAGGGGACCGGGCCTATGGGCTACACCTTC. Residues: CASSIPGQGTGPMGYTF.